A selection of T cell receptor beta chains follows, all from one sample in a study of regulatory T cells in long-lasting Graves disease. Each CDR3 protein gets one entry after TCRdb re-called the multiplex PCR reads with MiXCR. Of roughly 610,000 distinct CDR3 sequences listed, approximately 15% are singletons. This sample was shared with a second study, whose subject was T cells in Graves' hyperthyroidism and ophthalmopathy.

Here the sequenced sample was peripheral blood mononuclear cells (PBMCs), taken at new diagnosis, from a patient treated with antithyroid drugs. These TCRs come from a woman between 25 and 40 years old with Graves disease. CDR3s include the opening cysteine and the closing phenylalanine or tryptophan. D genes are given only for firm matches. Not every row has a clone size; where given, it reads once, few, many or a size class.

d_call clone_size v_call cdr3_aa
. . TRBV6-4 CASSDSPGYNEQFF
. . TRBV7-2 CASSLGYNTEAFF
. many TRBV28 CASSSRGTGYQPQHF
TRBD1 . TRBV12-5 CASGSGTGVGEQFF
. many TRBV28 CASRAGGATQYF
. many TRBV28 CASSLQVGVEAFF
. many TRBV30 CAWIGTKITDTQYF
TRBD2 many TRBV2 CASSLPRGSAYEQYF
. once TRBV18 CASSPPEYNEQFF
. many TRBV12-3/TRBV12-4 CASSLSGVHPYNEQFF
TRBD1 . TRBV29-1 CSVRTGGKGKLFF
. . TRBV19 CASSIGVGKVRSGANVLTF
. once TRBV3-1 CASSLGGRGAYNEQFF
TRBD2 many TRBV9 CASTPGGQFKSEQYF
TRBD1 many TRBV10-3 CAISGDRGLSNQPQHF
TRBD1 many TRBV7-2 CASSESGGFGYTF
. many TRBV9 CASSPGTAANEQYF
. few TRBV7-8 CASSLLSWGGNQPQHF
TRBD1 few TRBV24-1 CATSDTGQGAYEQYF
TRBD2 . TRBV5-1 CASSLSTGTNNEQFF
. few TRBV6-1 CASTPYPGAFSGANVLTF
TRBD1 many TRBV10-1 CASSESGTGAREQYF
. . TRBV29-1 CSVEVSLYEQYF
TRBD1 few TRBV27 CASSLRTGAGNTIYF
TRBD2 many TRBV28 CASSPSPGLAGVFHEQYF
. . TRBV27 CASSLYLRGASSYNEQFF
TRBD1 . TRBV7-9 CASSPPLQGAFGTQYF
. many TRBV5-1 CASSLASGAMREQYF
. many TRBV5-6 CASSSSGTPREQYF
. . TRBV7-3 CASSSPLGASGVTDTQYF
. few TRBV5-4 CASKVWESDTQYF
. . TRBV19 CASQSGSPPAGELFF
. many TRBV28 CASSYPGIEFF
. . TRBV28 CASSLRRVTTNEKLFF
. . TRBV6-5 CASSYSISPGGISNQPQHF
TRBD1 . TRBV20-1 CSAYRGLSTDTQYF
. . TRBV7-9 CASTPPARTVTTEAFF
. . TRBV12-3/TRBV12-4 CASSSLRGVSSEAFF
. . TRBV6-1 CASGEARPNEQFF
TRBD2 . TRBV6-5 CASSYALAGGGELFF
TRBD1 . TRBV6-1 CASTWDRGSETQYF
. many TRBV2 CASRFPLDLPRADTQYF
. many TRBV28 CASSFLGVYSPLHF
TRBD1 few TRBV19 CASSLSPAGGYQPQHF
. . TRBV9 CASSAVGSTNEKLFF
. few TRBV27 CASSVQGRGADTQYF
. many TRBV12-3/TRBV12-4 CASSLEAGRGETQYF
TRBD2 many TRBV29-1 CSVLGLFQETQYF
. . TRBV29-1 CSVEVGMYGYTF
. once TRBV30 CAWSRSGVVGVLYEQYF
. many TRBV28 CASSPTPGTATHLEQYF
. . TRBV18 CASSPQATNTEAFF
TRBD1 few TRBV27 CASRTRDRRLDTDTQYF
TRBD1 many TRBV6-1 CASSSDRDPRTEAFF